The sequence of this TCR beta chain was determined in a study of blood T cells in healthy people across ages. General observations from the study: It was held that diversity estimates obtained from one million T cells represented underestimates. Diversity of TCR beta per million T cells declined in a roughly linear way with age.

At least 7 million PBMCs were isolated per sample. Using a J-beta primer mix together with a sample-barcoded 5' primer, a second PCR was run for roughly 6 to 11 cycles. Via MiXCR, TCRdb re-called the 5' RACE reads, giving one row per CDR3 protein. Of hundreds of thousands of distinct CDR3 sequences detected, roughly half appear once; the ten largest clones hold approximately 12%. With regard to this clonotype: Antigen specificity is unknown.

The length of the CDR3 is 14 residues. Trimming shortened V by 2 bases and J by 5 bases, and 7 bases separated the two germline ends. The germline V gene encodes CDR1 MNHNY and CDR2 SVGAGI (reference sequence). The chain is built from TRBV6-6 and TRBJ1-6; D is undetermined. The sequenced material came from blood. The TCR comes from a woman older than 75 in good health. The chain's CDR3 is CASSYRQDNSPLHF. As DNA, the CDR3 is TGTGCCAGCAGTTACCGGCAGGATAATTCACCCCTCCACTTT.